These 21 T cell receptor beta chains originate from one sample sequenced in a study of cytomegalovirus exposure and HLA in healthy donors. With 60 Vbeta and 13 Jbeta primers, the PCR was carried out. Assay: immunoSEQ multiplex PCR; the TCRdb copy retains only in-frame clones and omits some. This sample has over 65,000 clones; around 79% occur once, and the top ten carry 7% to 9.5%. The sample taken for sequencing was PBMCs. The receptors come from a woman in her 30s in good health and CMV-seropositive.

J is TRBJ2-2 and V is TRBV6-4; 7 positions match TRBD2. V gave up 3 bases and J gave up 7 bases; unmatched junction bases: 5. The CDR3 covers 14 residues. Germline CDR1 reads MRHNA; CDR2 reads SNTAGT. In DNA, the CDR3 is TGTGCCAGCAGTGAACAGCGGGACGGCGGGGAGCTGTTTTTT. This sequence encodes CASSEQRDGGELFF.

The chain couples TRBV27 to TRBJ2-2, with 10 bases matching TRBD2. Germline V gene data show CDR1 as MNHEY and CDR2 as SMNVEV (reference sequence). The CDR3 has 16 residues. V lost 5 bases to trimming and J lost 3 bases; unmatched junction nucleotides: 6. CDR3 nucleotides: TGTGCCAGCAGTCCCAGCGGGAGGGCCGACACCGGGGAGCTGTTTTTT. This translates into CASSPSGRADTGELFF.

V and J are TRBV9 and TRBJ2-1, with D maybe TRBD2 (5 bases). Trimming removed 2 bases at V and 8 bases at J, with 14 bases between. Germline V lookup: CDR1 SGDLS, CDR2 YYNGEE. The CDR3 is 14 residues long. The CDR3 is CASSVLGGGDEQFF. CDR3 nucleotide sequence: TGTGCCAGCAGCGTCCTCGGCGGAGGAGATGAGCAGTTCTTC.

This chain joins TRBV5-1 and TRBJ1-3; 8 nucleotides match TRBD1. Germline CDR1 is SGHRS and CDR2 is YFSETQ. Germline trimming cut 0 bases from V and 2 bases from J; bases unmatched to any gene: 4. This CDR3 is built from 16 residues. The CDR3 region is CASSLGQGTAGNTIYF. In nucleotides, the CDR3 is TGCGCCAGCAGCTTGGGACAGGGGACTGCTGGAAACACCATATATTTT.

The chain recombines TRBV30 with TRBJ1-5, with no clear D. V lost 1 base to trimming and J lost 7 bases, with 17 bases between them. Germline-derived CDR1 and CDR2 are GTSNPN and SVGIG (reference sequence). The CDR3 loop spans 15 amino acids. The chain's CDR3 is CAWSGGDGTRQPQHF. Written as DNA, the CDR3 is TGTGCCTGGAGTGGCGGAGACGGCACGCGACAGCCCCAGCATTTT.

The CDR3 here is CASSTGPYGATGELFF. The CDR3 nucleotides read TGTGCCAGCAGCACCGGGCCTTATGGGGCAACCGGGGAGCTGTTTTTT. The chain uses TRBV6-4 and TRBJ2-2, with a possible D match to TRBD1 (5 bases). V dropped 6 bases and J dropped 5 bases, with 19 bases sitting between them. Looked up from germline, CDR1 is MRHNA and CDR2 is SNTAGT. The CDR3 runs to 16 residues.

This chain links TRBV6-4 with TRBJ2-2; no firm D call. Trimming left V 4 bases short and J 0 bases short, with 9 bases between. This CDR3 has 15 residues. Germline V gives CDR1 MRHNA, CDR2 SNTAGT. CDR3 sequence (DNA): TGTGCCAGCAGTGCCACAGACGCGAACACCGGGGAGCTGTTTTTT. Amino acid sequence: CASSATDANTGELFF.

This chain connects TRBV5-4 to TRBJ2-7; 8 bases align to TRBD1. The germline V gene has CDR1 SGHNT and CDR2 YYREEE (reference sequence). CDR3 length: 15 amino acids. The J segment lost 0 bases and the V segment lost 4 bases, leaving 6 bases of the junction unmatched. CDR3 in amino acids: CASSTDRESSYEQYF. CDR3 DNA: TGTGCCAGCAGCACGGACAGGGAGAGCTCCTACGAGCAGTACTTC.

The chain joins TRBV28 to TRBJ1-6; 7 bases match TRBD1. The CDR3 length is 15 residues. J gave up 10 bases and V 3 bases, and 9 bases lay outside the gene matches. Germline CDR1 reads MDHEN; CDR2 reads SYDVKM. The CDR3 DNA is TGTGCCAGCAGTTTCGAGAGACAGGGAGGATCACCCCTCCACTTT. It yields the protein CASSFERQGGSPLHF.

The CDR3, as DNA: TGTGCCAGCAGCCTCTCGACCGGGAATGGGGAGACCCAGTACTTC. Residues: CASSLSTGNGETQYF. The rearrangement uses TRBV4-2 and TRBJ2-5; tentatively, D is TRBD2 (5 bases). Trimming took off 4 bases at V and 5 bases at J, with 17 bases between the two ends. The germline CDR1 and CDR2 sequences are LGHNA and YNFKEQ. This CDR3 is built from 15 residues.

V is TRBV6-1 and J is TRBJ2-2; D is uncertain. Per germline, CDR1 MNHNS and CDR2 SASEGT. V lost 4 bases, J lost 2 bases, and 8 bases lay in between. The CDR3 length is 14 residues. CDR3 nucleotides: TGTGCCAGCAGTGGGCAGGCTAACACCGGGGAGCTGTTTTTT. This translates into CASSGQANTGELFF.

This clone has just a few counts. The rearrangement uses TRBV19 and TRBJ1-5; the D is unclear. Trimming took off 3 bases at V and 8 bases at J, with 8 bases between the two ends. The CDR3 loop spans 12 amino acids. Germline values: CDR1 LNHDA, CDR2 SQIVND (reference sequence). The CDR3 is CASSIGGKPQHF. Here the CDR3 DNA reads TGTGCCAGTAGTATTGGAGGCAAGCCCCAGCATTTT.

The table lists this clone with a few counts. The chain uses TRBV25-1 and TRBJ2-1; 13 bases map to TRBD2. V dropped 4 bases and J dropped 8; count of bases not matched to a gene: 8. This CDR3 has 16 residues. CDR1 and CDR2 (germline): MGHDK, SYGVNS. The CDR3 here is CASSAQLAGGPYEQFF. CDR3 in DNA: TGTGCCAGCAGTGCCCAACTAGCGGGAGGGCCCTATGAGCAGTTCTTC.

This clone was recorded only once. The rearrangement uses TRBV18 and TRBJ1-4, with TRBD1 as a possible D gene (6 bases). Trimming pared 0 bases from V and 5 bases from J, leaving 13 bases between. The CDR3 totals 16 residues. Germline CDR1 and CDR2: KGHSH and LQKENI. The CDR3 here is CASSPPVSGDNEKLFF. DNA of the CDR3: TGTGCCAGCTCACCACCGGTTTCAGGGGACAATGAAAAACTGTTTTTT. The complete variable domain, with remaining parts taken from reference TRBV18 and TRBJ1-4, reads NAGVMQNPRHLVRRRGQEARLRCSPMKGHSHVYWYRQLPEEGLKFMVYLQKENIIDESGMPKERFSAEFPKEGPSILRIQQVVRGDSAAYFCASSPPVSGDNEKLFFGSGTQLSVL.

This rearrangement joins TRBV6-4 to TRBJ2-2; a possible D gene is TRBD2 (7 bases). Germline V gene lookup returns CDR1 MRHNA and CDR2 SNTAGT. The V gene lost 3 bases and the J gene lost 4 bases, with 12 bases spanning the gap. This CDR3 region has 15 residues. CDR3 residues: CASSEGGGLTGELFF. In DNA form, the CDR3 reads TGTGCCAGCAGTGAAGGGGGGGGCCTCACCGGGGAGCTGTTTTTT.

CDR3 coding DNA: TGTGCCAGCCGCCCGGTAGTCGGGACAGTCTCCTACGAGCAGTACTTC. Its protein is CASRPVVGTVSYEQYF. The V call is TRBV28, the J call TRBJ2-7, with 7 bases matching TRBD1. CDR3 size: 16 residues. Germline loops: CDR1 MDHEN, CDR2 SYDVKM. The ends lost 8 bases at V and 0 bases at J; junction bases unmatched: 13.

This chain uses TRBV11-2 with TRBJ2-7; the D gene is possibly TRBD1 (6 bases). V dropped 2 bases and J dropped 2 bases, with 7 bases sitting between them. Germline CDR1 SGHAT, CDR2 FQNNGV. There are 13 residues in the CDR3. Here the CDR3 DNA reads TGTGCCAGCAGCTTAACAGGGACCTACGAGCAGTACTTC. It yields the protein CASSLTGTYEQYF.

This clone was counted a single time. The rearrangement links TRBV4-3 to TRBJ2-3, with D unclear. CDR3 length: 16 amino acids. Trimming removed 0 bases from V and 0 bases from J, with 10 bases in between. Germline CDR1 and CDR2: LGHNA and YSLEER. In nucleotides, the CDR3 is TGCGCCAGCAGCCAAGACCCAATAGCTAGCACAGATACGCAGTATTTT. Its translation: CASSQDPIASTDTQYF.

This chain connects TRBV6-5 to TRBJ1-1; the D gene is possibly TRBD1 (6 bases). The CDR3 length is 15 residues. Germline CDR1 and CDR2: MNHEY and SVGAGI. Trimming took 5 bases from V and 4 from J, leaving 17 bases between them. CDR3 DNA sequence: TGTGCCAGCAGTGGAGGGGGGGGTTTGGGCACTGAAGCTTTCTTT. It encodes CASSGGGGLGTEAFF.

The DNA for the CDR3 is TGCGCCAGCAGAACGGGACAGGGGGCCACAGATACGCAGTATTTT. The encoded protein is CASRTGQGATDTQYF. V usage is TRBV5-1 and J usage is TRBJ2-3; TRBD1 matches 12 bases. CDR3 length: 15 residues. V dropped 5 bases and J dropped 2; count of bases not matched to a gene: 3. Germline V gives CDR1 SGHRS, CDR2 YFSETQ. Full variable domain (rest looked up from reference TRBV5-1 and TRBJ2-3): KAGVTQTPRYLIKTRGQQVTLSCSPISGHRSVSWYQQTPGQGLQFLFEYFSETQRNKGNFPGRFSGRQFSNSRSEMNVSTLELGDSALYLCASRTGQGATDTQYFGPGTRLTVL.

The V call is TRBV28, the J call TRBJ1-1, with D possibly being TRBD1 (5 bases). From germline, CDR1 is MDHEN and CDR2 SYDVKM. The CDR3 is 15 residues long. V lost 5 bases, J lost 4 bases, and 17 bases lay in between. The CDR3 loop reads CASSPRRGLGTEAFF. The CDR3 DNA follows: TGTGCCAGCAGTCCTCGGAGGGGCTTGGGCACTGAAGCTTTCTTT.